One and the same sample provided the 25 T cell receptor beta chains below, sequenced in a study of blood T cell repertoires in COVID-19. Produced via immunoSEQ multiplex PCR; TCRdb's table is partial and in-frame only. The sample has about 120,000 clones, 82% seen once. The source material was peripheral blood. Receptors were obtained from a man between 70 and 80 years old with active or convalescent COVID-19.

The V and J genes are TRBV15 and TRBJ1-1; the match to TRBD1 covers 9 bases. V lost 0 bases and J lost 4; bases outside the gene matches: 12. Germline CDR1 is LNHNV and CDR2 is YYDKDF (reference sequence). The CDR3 runs to 18 residues. The DNA for the CDR3 is TGTGCCACCAGCAGAGATTCCCTGGGACAGGGCGGGACCACTGAAGCTTTCTTT. It is translated as CATSRDSLGQGGTTEAFF.

The chain carries TRBV2 and TRBJ1-2, with TRBD1 matching over 8 bases. Germline-derived CDR1 and CDR2 are SNHLY and FYNNEI. The CDR3 covers 12 residues. V dropped 6 bases and J dropped 7; count of bases not matched to a gene: 4. The CDR3 here is CASRAGGAGYTF. The CDR3 DNA reads TGTGCCAGCAGAGCAGGGGGCGCTGGCTACACCTTC.

The chain uses TRBV4-2 and TRBJ1-4; the D gene is possibly TRBD1 (5 bases). The V gene's germline CDR1 is LGHNA and CDR2 YNFKEQ. CDR3 length: 16 residues. V gave up 0 bases and J gave up 8 bases, with 16 bases separating them. For the CDR3, the DNA is TGTGCCAGCAGCCAAGAAGCGTCCAGGGCGGGGGAAAAACTGTTTTTT. It encodes CASSQEASRAGEKLFF.

This clone was detected only a few times. The chain couples TRBV30 to TRBJ1-1; D is unclear. The V end lost 0 bases, the J end lost 0 bases, and 8 bases lay between the germline ends. CDR3 length: 14 amino acids. Germline V gene data show CDR1 as GTSNPN and CDR2 as SVGIG (reference sequence). CDR3 amino acids: CAWSVSKMNTEAFF. The CDR3 DNA is TGTGCCTGGAGTGTAAGCAAGATGAACACTGAAGCTTTCTTT.

The CDR3 nucleotides read TGCGCCAGCAGCTTGGGGGCTGACTCTGGAAACACCATATATTTT. It encodes CASSLGADSGNTIYF. The V and J genes are TRBV5-1 and TRBJ1-3; D gene ambiguous. Trimming took off 0 bases at V and 0 bases at J, with 7 bases between the two ends. The CDR3 totals 15 residues. Germline lookup yields CDR1 SGHRS and CDR2 YFSETQ.

This clone has only one observation. This rearrangement joins TRBV5-1 to TRBJ1-1; TRBD1 matches at 7 bases. The CDR3 length is 16 residues. J lost 3 bases, V lost 1 base, and 9 bases had no gene match. CDR1 is SGHRS and CDR2 is YFSETQ in the germline V gene. In DNA, the CDR3 is TGCGCCAGCAGCTTGAGGCCAGGGGGTGCGGACACTGAAGCTTTCTTT. It is translated as CASSLRPGGADTEAFF.

The chain carries TRBV30 and TRBJ1-6, with D maybe TRBD1 (6 bases). Trimming took off 4 bases at V and 10 bases at J, with 11 bases between the two ends. Germline V gene lookup returns CDR1 GTSNPN and CDR2 SVGIG (reference sequence). This CDR3 has 12 amino acids. The CDR3 reads CAWNWGRSPLHF. The CDR3 DNA follows: TGTGCCTGGAATTGGGGGCGGTCACCCCTCCACTTT.

The J gene is TRBJ2-3, the V gene TRBV19; 10 bases are a match to TRBD2. J lost 4 bases, V lost 8 bases, and 6 bases had no gene match. The CDR3 length is 14 residues. Germline V gene lookup returns CDR1 LNHDA and CDR2 SQIVND (reference sequence). The CDR3, as DNA: TGTGCCAGTCAGCGGGAGGGCCGCGCAGATACGCAGTATTTT. Its translation is CASQREGRADTQYF.

The chain recombines TRBV5-1 with TRBJ2-3; the D gene is possibly TRBD1 (6 bases). Germline V CDR1 and CDR2: SGHRS, YFSETQ. V was trimmed by 1 base and J by 7 bases, leaving 16 bases between them. The CDR3 consists of 15 residues. The CDR3 protein is CASSLTLDRSNTQYF. CDR3 DNA sequence: TGCGCCAGCAGCTTGACCTTAGACAGGTCAAATACGCAGTATTTT.

The chain carries TRBV4-2 and TRBJ2-7; TRBD1 aligns across 7 bases. The CDR3 has 15 amino acids. With 0 bases clipped from V and 5 bases from J, the junction kept 7 bases outside the gene matches. In germline, CDR1 is LGHNA, CDR2 YNFKEQ. CDR3 sequence: CASSQDRGQLDEQYF. The CDR3 coding sequence is TGTGCCAGCAGCCAAGATAGGGGGCAACTCGACGAGCAGTACTTC.

The chain couples TRBV7-9 to TRBJ1-6; D is uncertain. This CDR3 region has 14 residues. Trimming took 1 base from V and 7 from J, leaving 8 bases between them. CDR1 and CDR2 from the germline V gene are SEHNR and FQNEAQ (reference sequence). As DNA, the CDR3 is TGTGCCAGCAGCTTAGGGCCGGGAAATTCACCCCTCCACTTT. Protein product: CASSLGPGNSPLHF.

The gene calls are TRBV7-2 and TRBJ2-1; 7 bases agree with TRBD2. The CDR3 sequence is 14 residues long. The germline V gene encodes CDR1 SGHTA and CDR2 FQGNSA. With 1 base clipped from V and 6 bases from J, the junction kept 3 bases outside the gene matches. The CDR3 spells CASSLGGSINEQFF. In DNA form, the CDR3 reads TGTGCCAGCAGCTTAGGCGGGAGTATCAATGAGCAGTTCTTC.

The CDR3 loop reads CASSLRGTSTGELFF. The CDR3 DNA is TGTGCCAGCAGCTTGCGTGGGACTAGCACCGGGGAGCTGTTTTTT. The chain links TRBV5-6 to TRBJ2-2, with 8 bases identical to TRBD2. Germline assignment: CDR1 SGHDT and CDR2 YYEEEE. Unmatched junction bases numbered 3, after V lost 1 base and J lost 4 bases. The length of the CDR3 is 15 residues.

Here the CDR3 reads CASRPRQGGTYNEQFF. The CDR3 coding sequence is TGTGCCAGCAGACCCCGACAGGGAGGAACCTACAATGAGCAGTTCTTC. V is TRBV28 and J is TRBJ2-1, with a tentative D call TRBD1 (7 bases). Germline CDR1 reads MDHEN; CDR2 reads SYDVKM. The CDR3 extends over 16 amino acids. V dropped 6 bases and J dropped 2 bases, with 17 bases sitting between them.

In its sample, this clone was seen a few times. V is TRBV5-4 and J is TRBJ2-2, with D perhaps matching TRBD2 (5 bases). From germline, CDR1 is SGHNT and CDR2 YYREEE (reference sequence). V dropped 5 bases and J dropped 2 bases, with 13 bases sitting between them. This CDR3 contains 15 residues. In DNA, the CDR3 is TGTGCCAGCAGTTGGACTGCCGACAACACCGGGGAGCTGTTTTTT. Translation gives CASSWTADNTGELFF.

V is TRBV7-2 and J is TRBJ1-5; D possibly corresponds to TRBD1 (5 bases). Per the germline V gene, CDR1 is SGHTA and CDR2 is FQGNSA. There are 14 residues in the CDR3. Trimming cost V 3 bases and J 3 bases, with 9 bases left between them. This CDR3 is CASSLTVYNQPQHF. The CDR3 nucleotides read TGTGCCAGCAGCTTGACAGTCTACAATCAGCCCCAGCATTTT.

V gene TRBV24-1 combines with J gene TRBJ2-3, with a tentative D call TRBD1 (6 bases). CDR1 is KGHDR, CDR2 SFDVKD, per germline. The CDR3 loop spans 14 amino acids. Trimming shortened V by 4 bases and J by 6 bases, and 13 bases separated the two germline ends. DNA for the CDR3: TGTGCCACCAGTGACCCCAGGGGCGGGGATACGCAGTATTTT. Translation: CATSDPRGGDTQYF.

The chain is built from TRBV5-1 and TRBJ1-1; tentative D call: TRBD1 (6 bases). The CDR3 sequence is 15 residues long. V lost 0 bases and J 3 bases, leaving 12 bases between the germline ends. Germline V CDR1 and CDR2: SGHRS, YFSETQ. CDR3 loop: CASSLEWGGDTEAFF. In DNA form, the CDR3 reads TGCGCCAGCAGCTTGGAGTGGGGGGGCGACACTGAAGCTTTCTTT. Based on the CDR3 plus reference TRBV5-1 and TRBJ1-1, the full variable domain is KAGVTQTPRYLIKTRGQQVTLSCSPISGHRSVSWYQQTPGQGLQFLFEYFSETQRNKGNFPGRFSGRQFSNSRSEMNVSTLELGDSALYLCASSLEWGGDTEAFFGQGTRLTVV.

The chain links TRBV5-4 to TRBJ2-7; the match to TRBD2 covers 9 bases. After removal of 2 bases from V and 5 bases from J, the junction contained 2 bases not matched to a gene. The CDR3 spans 13 residues. Per germline, CDR1 SGHNT and CDR2 YYREEE (reference sequence). In DNA form, the CDR3 reads TGTGCCAGCAGCTTAGCGGGAGGTAACGAGCAGTACTTC. Protein: CASSLAGGNEQYF.

This clone was seen a few times. The chain uses TRBV5-6 and TRBJ2-7; the match to TRBD1 covers 8 bases. V dropped 4 bases and J dropped 2; count of bases not matched to a gene: 5. CDR1 and CDR2 from the germline V gene are SGHDT and YYEEEE. The CDR3 length is 14 residues. The CDR3 here is CASSPQGAAYEQYF. CDR3 DNA sequence: TGTGCCAGCAGCCCCCAGGGGGCGGCCTACGAGCAGTACTTC.

The rearrangement uses TRBV3-1 (or the pseudogene TRBV3-2) and TRBJ2-6; possibly TRBD1 for D (5 bases). Trimming pared 1 base from V and 1 base from J, leaving 14 bases between. Germline V lookup: CDR1 LGHDT, CDR2 YNNKEL (reference sequence). The length of the CDR3 is 18 residues. CDR3 region: CASSQGAGFRSGANVLTF. The CDR3 bases are TGTGCCAGCAGCCAAGGAGCAGGGTTTCGGTCTGGGGCCAACGTCCTGACTTTC.

The chain recombines TRBV6-2 or TRBV6-3 with TRBJ1-6, with 7 bases lining up with TRBD1. The length of the CDR3 is 14 residues. Per germline, CDR1 MNHEY and CDR2 SVGEGT. V lost 5 bases, J lost 7 bases, and 5 bases stayed unmatched. Here the CDR3 DNA reads TGTGCCAGCAGTCCAGGGGGGCGCAATTCACCCCTCCACTTT. The encoded protein is CASSPGGRNSPLHF.

The V call is TRBV18, the J call TRBJ1-4; 7 bases fit TRBD1. Germline lookup yields CDR1 KGHSH and CDR2 LQKENI. The trim removed 4 bases at V and 7 bases at J, leaving 3 bases unmatched. CDR3 length: 13 residues. This CDR3 reads CASSLRDSEKLFF. In DNA, the CDR3 is TGTGCCAGCTCACTCCGGGACAGTGAAAAACTGTTTTTT.

V is TRBV25-1 and J is TRBJ1-3, with D uncertain. This CDR3 region has 16 residues. Germline V gene lookup returns CDR1 MGHDK and CDR2 SYGVNS. Trimming removed 1 base from V and 4 bases from J, with 14 bases in between. CDR3 nucleotides: TGTGCCAGCAGTGAATCCGGAGGTCCCGCCGGAAACACCATATATTTT. Translation: CASSESGGPAGNTIYF.

The chain is built from TRBV4-1 and TRBJ1-5; a weak D match, TRBD1 (6 bases). V lost 3 bases and J 0 bases, leaving 9 bases between the germline ends. Per germline, CDR1 MGHRA and CDR2 YSYEKL. The CDR3 sequence is 15 residues long. CDR3 protein: CASSQPQGSNQPQHF. The CDR3 nucleotides read TGCGCCAGCAGCCAGCCACAGGGTAGCAATCAGCCCCAGCATTTT.